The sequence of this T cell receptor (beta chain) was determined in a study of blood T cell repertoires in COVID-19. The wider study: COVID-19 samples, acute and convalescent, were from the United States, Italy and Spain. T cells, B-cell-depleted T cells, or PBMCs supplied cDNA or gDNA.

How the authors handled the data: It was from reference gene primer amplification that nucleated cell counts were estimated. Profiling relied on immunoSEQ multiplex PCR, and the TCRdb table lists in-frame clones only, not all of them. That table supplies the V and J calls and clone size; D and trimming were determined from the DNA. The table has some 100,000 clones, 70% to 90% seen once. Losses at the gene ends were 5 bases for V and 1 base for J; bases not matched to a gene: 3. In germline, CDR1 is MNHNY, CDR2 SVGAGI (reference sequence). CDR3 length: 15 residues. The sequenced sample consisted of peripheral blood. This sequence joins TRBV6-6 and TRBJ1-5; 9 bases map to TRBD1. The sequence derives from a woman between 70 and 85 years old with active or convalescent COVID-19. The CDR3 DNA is TGTGCCAGCAGTCAACAGGGGGCAAGCAATCAGCCCCAGCATTTT. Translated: CASSQQGASNQPQHF.